The source of this T cell receptor (beta chain) is a study of cytomegalovirus exposure and HLA in healthy donors. Notes on the study in general: Within the data, a cluster of highly shared sequence variants was likely a sequencing artifact. In the analysis, some V segments, TRBV6-2 and TRBV6-3 included, were excluded as indistinguishable. The study assumed roughly uniform donor sequencing depth for presence/absence analyses. Reports state that TCR beta sequences accurately predicted most subjects' HLA-A and HLA-B alleles.

With respect to this clone: The antigen remains unidentified.

The PCR made use of 60 Vbeta and 13 Jbeta primers. The data were produced by immunoSEQ multiplex PCR, yet TCRdb's version contains in-frame clones alone and is incomplete. The sample has roughly 110,000 clones, roughly 80% seen once. The CDR3 has 16 amino acids. V lost 3 bases and J lost 6; bases outside the gene matches: 9. Germline assignment: CDR1 ENHRY and CDR2 SYGVKD. The gene calls are TRBV10-3 and TRBJ2-3; 10 bases match TRBD2. Specimen: PBMCs. The clonotype comes from a man between 25 and 39 years old in good health and CMV-seropositive. The CDR3 reads CAISEPSGGAGDTQYF. Here the CDR3 DNA reads TGTGCCATCAGTGAACCGAGCGGGGGGGCCGGGGATACGCAGTATTTT.